The clone carrying this T cell receptor beta chain was counted only a few times. Its target is unknown. The entry originates in a study of CD8 T cells in ankylosing spondylitis. The V and J ends lost 7 bases and 5 bases, in that order; junction bases with no gene match: 8. CDR3 length equals 14 residues. The TCR beta libraries were generated through quantitative 5'-RACE incorporating molecular barcodes. MiXCR, applied by TCRdb to the 5' RACE reads, yields one record per CDR3 protein. The table shows 250,000 or so distinct CDR3 sequences, with around 25% occurring only once. Study-wide results and limits: A motif in TCR beta, a set of about 8 highly homologous variants, appeared characteristic of ankylosing spondylitis blood. CD8+ by phenotype, disease-linked clones were relatively rare in peripheral blood.

V and J are TRBV12-3 or TRBV12-4 and TRBJ2-5; 9 bases map to TRBD2. Input material: blood, either unsorted or a sorted T cell fraction (not recorded which). The TCR sequence derives from a male donor with ankylosing spondylitis or in good health (not recorded which). As DNA, the CDR3 is TGTGCCAGCAACCGACTAGCGGTGGGGGAGACCCAGTACTTC. This translates into CASNRLAVGETQYF.